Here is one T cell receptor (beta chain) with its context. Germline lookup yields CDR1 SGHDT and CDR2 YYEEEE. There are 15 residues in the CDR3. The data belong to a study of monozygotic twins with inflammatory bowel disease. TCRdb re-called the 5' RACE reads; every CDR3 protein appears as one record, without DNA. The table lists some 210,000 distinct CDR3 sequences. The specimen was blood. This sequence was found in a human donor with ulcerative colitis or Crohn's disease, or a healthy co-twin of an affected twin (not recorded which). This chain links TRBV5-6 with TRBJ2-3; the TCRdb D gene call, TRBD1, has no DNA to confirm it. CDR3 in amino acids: CASSKTGIRADTQYF.